This T cell receptor (beta chain) was observed in a study of PD-L1 blockade in urothelial cancer. Study at large: T cells were recovered from blood samples at a median of around 140,000.

The germline CDR1 and CDR2 sequences are MNHNS and SASEGT. The CDR3 runs to 15 residues. With 7 bases clipped from V and 4 bases from J, the junction kept 3 bases outside the gene matches. As concerns this clone: No antigen is known for it.

Sequenced by immunoSEQ multiplex PCR; TCRdb stores in-frame clones only, minus some. The table lists 55,000 to 70,000 clones, about four fifths of them singletons, with around 4.5% in the top ten. Study observations and caveats: TCR clonality was measured in pretreatment peripheral blood. Clonality below the median predicted better survival.

The sequencing used PBMCs, collected around atezolizumab (anti-PD-L1) treatment. The receptor was derived from a man between 65 and 85 years old with urothelial cancer. The rearrangement uses TRBV6-1 and TRBJ2-2; the match to TRBD2 covers 13 bases. The CDR3 sequence is CASKGLAGRTGELFF. As DNA, the CDR3 is TGTGCCAGCAAGGGACTAGCGGGACGCACCGGGGAGCTGTTTTTT.